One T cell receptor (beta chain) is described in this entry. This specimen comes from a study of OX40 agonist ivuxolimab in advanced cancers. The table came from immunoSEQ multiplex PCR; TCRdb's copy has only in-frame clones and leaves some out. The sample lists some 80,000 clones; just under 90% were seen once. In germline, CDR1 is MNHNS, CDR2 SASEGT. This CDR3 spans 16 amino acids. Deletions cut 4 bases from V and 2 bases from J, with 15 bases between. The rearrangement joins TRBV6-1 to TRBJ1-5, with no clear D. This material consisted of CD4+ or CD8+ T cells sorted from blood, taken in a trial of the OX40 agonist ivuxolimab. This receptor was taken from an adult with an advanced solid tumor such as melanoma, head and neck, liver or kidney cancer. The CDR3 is CASSGQPGRGNQPQHF. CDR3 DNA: TGTGCCAGCAGTGGTCAACCCGGGAGGGGCAATCAGCCCCAGCATTTT.